One T cell receptor (beta chain) is described in this entry. Which antigen it targets is not known. One base away there is no much larger clone; base qualities are not given. This sample was included in a study of PD-L1 blockade in urothelial cancer (TCRdb year 2017). A note on the overall study: Every patient began therapy in the mid-2010s and was given atezolizumab 1,200 mg intravenously every 3 weeks. Blood samples were analyzed at two time points: 3 weeks after treatment start (second dose) and 6 weeks after treatment start. Under 30 patients had pretreatment blood TCR-seq, about 25 had at least one posttreatment blood collection, and about 25 had tumor TCR-seq. Blood samples yielded a median of about 150,000 T cells and roughly 80,000 unique TCRs, with median clonality 0.080. TCR sequencing covered pretreatment tumor samples and matched, serially collected peripheral blood taken before and after atezolizumab treatment. An ECOG performance status of 0 or 1 was recorded for the patients, and 0 to 3 prior chemotherapy regimens had been received by the patients. Somatic, immune and clinical correlates of response to PD-L1 blockade with atezolizumab in urothelial cancer were the focus of an exploratory multi-omic analysis. About 85% of the roughly 29 patients were males with bladder-origin urothelial cancer, and about 65% of the roughly 30 reported a prior smoking history. Roughly ten patients achieved durable clinical benefit and 20 did not. In the same patients, whole exome sequencing and RNA sequencing of pretreatment tumors were performed in addition to TCR sequencing. Progression-free survival longer than 6 months counted as durable clinical benefit, and TCR features were additionally tested against both progression-free and overall survival. The paper's findings and limits, for the study overall: Because of the small sample size (n ≈ 27) and the many exploratory analyses performed, the results are intended to be regarded as hypothesis-generating. Greater expansion of tumor-associated TCR clones in peripheral blood 3 weeks after the start of treatment was observed in patients with durable benefit (n of about 20, p = 0.022). Improved progression-free and overall survival was associated with having pretreatment peripheral blood TCR clonality below the median.

The cohort included about 27 patients with locally advanced or metastatic urothelial carcinoma who were treated at Memorial Sloan Kettering on a trial protocol. Peripheral blood mononuclear cells were collected from each patient pretreatment and during treatment, giving between 1 and 8 total time points per patient. The Qiagen DNeasy Blood extraction kit was used to purify genomic DNA from total PBMCs and from tumor samples. Collected pretreatment and during treatment, PBMCs were isolated and stored as previously described. Synthetic TCR analog templates were spiked into each PCR to estimate absolute template abundance from read counts. The immunoSEQ assay used bias-controlled V and J gene primers to amplify TCRbeta CDR3 regions from genomic DNA. Rearranged TCRbeta segments were sequenced at approximately 20X coverage. Regarding the original processing steps: Clustering was used to correct sequencing errors, and CDR3s were annotated against IMGT so that V, D and J genes could be assigned. Out-of-frame and stop-codon sequences were excluded, and only productive TCRbeta rearrangements were used in downstream analyses. Clonality was computed as one minus Shannon entropy normalized by the log of the number of unique productive sequences. Clones differing between time points or between blood and tumor were identified using Fisher's exact test with Benjamini-Hochberg correction, with an adjusted p below 0.01 applied as the threshold. The table was pulled from immuneACCESS by TCRdb, which kept in-frame rearrangements only. Such tables lose some clones; where checked, under half of the loss comes from unresolved V genes, and the rest has no known cause. V and J calls and clone size are as listed in that table; D and trimming were resolved from the DNA. Recorded for this sample are approximately 110,000 clones; approximately 86% of them occurred a single time. Of the sample, about 2.2% is held by the ten largest clones.

The TCR sequence derives from a man in his fifties or sixties with urothelial cancer. The specimen was PBMCs, collected around atezolizumab (anti-PD-L1) treatment.

DNA sequence: TGTGCCAGCAGCCCGGGAAGCACAGATACGCAGTATTTT. Its translation is CASSPGSTDTQYF. The chain links TRBV5-6 with TRBJ2-3; a weak D assignment points to TRBD2 (5 bases agree). Sequences SGHDT (CDR1) and YYEEEE (CDR2) are obtained from the germline V gene. CDR3 length: 13 amino acids, cysteine to phenylalanine. The CDR3 DNA has 39 bases and is translated from base 1. V is shortened by 4 bases, J by 0 bases, and the region joining them spans 6 bases.